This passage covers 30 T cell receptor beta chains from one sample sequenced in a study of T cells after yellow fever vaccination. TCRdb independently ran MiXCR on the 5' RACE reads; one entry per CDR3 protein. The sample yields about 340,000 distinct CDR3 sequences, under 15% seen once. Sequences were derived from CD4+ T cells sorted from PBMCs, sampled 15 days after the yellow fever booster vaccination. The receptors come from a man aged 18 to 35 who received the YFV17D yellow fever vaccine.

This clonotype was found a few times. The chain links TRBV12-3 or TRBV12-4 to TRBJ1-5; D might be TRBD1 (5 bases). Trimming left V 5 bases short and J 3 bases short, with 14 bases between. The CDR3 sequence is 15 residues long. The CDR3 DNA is TGTGCCAGCAGTCACCGCCCGGGGCCCAATCAGCCCCAGCATTTT. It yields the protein CASSHRPGPNQPQHF.

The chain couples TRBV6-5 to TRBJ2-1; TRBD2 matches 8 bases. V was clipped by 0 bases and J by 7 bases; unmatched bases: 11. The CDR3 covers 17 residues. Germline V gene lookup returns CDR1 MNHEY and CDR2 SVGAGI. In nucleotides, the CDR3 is TGTGCCAGCAGTTACTCGATCTTACGGGGGGGGATGAATGAGCAGTTCTTC. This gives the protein CASSYSILRGGMNEQFF.

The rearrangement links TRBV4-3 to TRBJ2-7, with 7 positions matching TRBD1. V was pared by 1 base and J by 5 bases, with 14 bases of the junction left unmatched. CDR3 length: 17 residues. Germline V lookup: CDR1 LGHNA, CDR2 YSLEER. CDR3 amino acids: CASSQALGPLQGNEQYF. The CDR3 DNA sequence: TGCGCCAGCAGCCAAGCCTTGGGCCCACTACAGGGGAACGAGCAGTACTTC.

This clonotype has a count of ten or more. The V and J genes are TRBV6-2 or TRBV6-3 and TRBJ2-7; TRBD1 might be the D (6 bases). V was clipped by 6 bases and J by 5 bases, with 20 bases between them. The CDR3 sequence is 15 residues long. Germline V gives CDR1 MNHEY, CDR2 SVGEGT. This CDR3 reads CASSTGSWHLDEQYV. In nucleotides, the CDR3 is TGTGCCAGCAGCACAGGGTCGTGGCACTTGGACGAGCAGTACGTC.

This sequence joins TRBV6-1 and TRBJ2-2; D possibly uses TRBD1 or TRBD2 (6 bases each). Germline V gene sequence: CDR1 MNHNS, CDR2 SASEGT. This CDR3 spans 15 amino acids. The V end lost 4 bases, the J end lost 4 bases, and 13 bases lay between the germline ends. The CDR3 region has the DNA TGTGCCAGCAGTGTGATCGGGGGCATCACCGGGGAGCTGTTTTTT. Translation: CASSVIGGITGELFF.

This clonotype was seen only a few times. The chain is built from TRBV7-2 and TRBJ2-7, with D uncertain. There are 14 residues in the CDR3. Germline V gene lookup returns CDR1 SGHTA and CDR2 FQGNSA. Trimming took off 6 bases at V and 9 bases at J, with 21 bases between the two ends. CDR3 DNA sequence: TGTGCCAGCAGTCCCGACCCCCTGGTTAATGTGCAGTACGTC. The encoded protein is CASSPDPLVNVQYV.

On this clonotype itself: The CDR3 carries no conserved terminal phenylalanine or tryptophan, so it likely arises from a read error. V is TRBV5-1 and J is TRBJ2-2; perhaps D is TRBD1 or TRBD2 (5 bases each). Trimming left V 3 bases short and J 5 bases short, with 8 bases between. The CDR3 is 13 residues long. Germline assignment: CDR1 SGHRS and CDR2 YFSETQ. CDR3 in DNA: TGCGCCAGCAGCTGGGGGTCGACCGGGGAGCTGTTTTCT. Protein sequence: CASSWGSTGELFS.

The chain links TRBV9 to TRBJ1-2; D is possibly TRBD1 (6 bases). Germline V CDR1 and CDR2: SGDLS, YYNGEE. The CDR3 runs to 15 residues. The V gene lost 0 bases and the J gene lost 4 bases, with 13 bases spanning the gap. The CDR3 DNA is TGTGCCAGCAGCGTAGCGGGGGGCCCCCGCTATGGCTACACCTTC. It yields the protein CASSVAGGPRYGYTF.

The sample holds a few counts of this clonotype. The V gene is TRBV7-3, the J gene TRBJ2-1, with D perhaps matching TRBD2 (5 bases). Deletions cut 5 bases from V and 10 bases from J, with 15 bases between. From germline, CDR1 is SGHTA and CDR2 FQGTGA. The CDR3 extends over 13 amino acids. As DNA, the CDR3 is TGTGCCAGCAGCCCCCCGGGAACGCGGGAGCAGTTCTTC. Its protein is CASSPPGTREQFF. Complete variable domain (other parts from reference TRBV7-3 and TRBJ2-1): GAGVSQTPSNKVTEKGKYVELRCDPISGHTALYWYRQSLGQGPEFLIYFQGTGAADDSGLPNDRFFAVRPEGSVSTLKIQRTERGDSAVYLCASSPPGTREQFFGPGTRLTVL.

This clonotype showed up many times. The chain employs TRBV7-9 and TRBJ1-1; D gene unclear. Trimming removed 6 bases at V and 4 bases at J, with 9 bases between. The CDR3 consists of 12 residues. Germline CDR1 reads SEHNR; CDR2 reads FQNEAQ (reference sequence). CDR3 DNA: TGTGCCAGCAGGGGTGGCGTCACTGAAGCTTTCTTT. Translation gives CASRGGVTEAFF.

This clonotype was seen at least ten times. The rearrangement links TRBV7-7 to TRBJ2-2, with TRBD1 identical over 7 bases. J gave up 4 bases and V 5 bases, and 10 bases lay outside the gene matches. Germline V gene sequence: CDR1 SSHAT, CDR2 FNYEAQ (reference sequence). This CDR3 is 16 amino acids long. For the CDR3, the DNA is TGTGCCAGCAGCCGGGACAGCGCGTTAGGCACCGGGGAGCTGTTTTTT. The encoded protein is CASSRDSALGTGELFF.

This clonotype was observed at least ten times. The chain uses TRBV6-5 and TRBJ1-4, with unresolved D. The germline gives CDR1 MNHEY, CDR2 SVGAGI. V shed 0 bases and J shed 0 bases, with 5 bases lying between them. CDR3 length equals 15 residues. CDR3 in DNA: TGTGCCAGCAGTTACTCAGCAGCAACTAATGAAAAACTGTTTTTT. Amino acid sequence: CASSYSAATNEKLFF.

The CDR3 reads CASSIVAGVTDTQYF. The CDR3 DNA reads TGTGCCAGCAGCATAGTAGCGGGGGTAACAGATACGCAGTATTTT. The gene calls are TRBV7-2 and TRBJ2-3, with TRBD2 identical over 9 bases. Germline lookup yields CDR1 SGHTA and CDR2 FQGNSA. The junction had 6 bases not matched to a gene; V was cut back by 5 bases and J by 3 bases. This CDR3 region has 15 residues.

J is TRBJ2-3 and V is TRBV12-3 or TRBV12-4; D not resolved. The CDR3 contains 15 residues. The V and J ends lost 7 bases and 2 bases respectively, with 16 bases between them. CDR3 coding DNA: TGTGCCAGCACCTCAGTCCTAGTCGCCACAGATACGCAGTATTTT. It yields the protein CASTSVLVATDTQYF.

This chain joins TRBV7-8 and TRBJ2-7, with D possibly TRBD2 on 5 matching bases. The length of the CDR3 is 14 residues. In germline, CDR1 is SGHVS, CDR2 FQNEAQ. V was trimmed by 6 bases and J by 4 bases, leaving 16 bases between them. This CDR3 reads CASRQRVVGYEQYF. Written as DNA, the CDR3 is TGTGCCAGCAGACAGAGGGTTGTGGGTTACGAGCAGTACTTC.

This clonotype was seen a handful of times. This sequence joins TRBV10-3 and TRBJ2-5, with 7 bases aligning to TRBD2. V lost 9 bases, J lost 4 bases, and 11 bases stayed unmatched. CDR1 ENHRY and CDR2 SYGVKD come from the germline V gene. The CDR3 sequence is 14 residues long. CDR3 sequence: CAISTGGMRETQYF. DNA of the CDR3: TGTGCCATATCTACCGGGGGGATGCGAGAGACCCAGTACTTC.

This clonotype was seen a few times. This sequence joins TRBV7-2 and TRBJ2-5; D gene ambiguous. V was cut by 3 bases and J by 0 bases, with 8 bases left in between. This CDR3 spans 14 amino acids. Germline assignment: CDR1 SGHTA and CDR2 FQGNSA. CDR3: CASSLYMDQETQYF. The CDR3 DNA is TGTGCCAGCAGCTTGTACATGGACCAAGAGACCCAGTACTTC.

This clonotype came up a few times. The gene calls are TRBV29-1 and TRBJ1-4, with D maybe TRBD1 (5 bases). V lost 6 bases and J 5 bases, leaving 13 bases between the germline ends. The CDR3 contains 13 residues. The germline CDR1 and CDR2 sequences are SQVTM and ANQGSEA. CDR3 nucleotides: TGCAGCGTGGGCGGGACGATAAATGAAAAACTGTTTTTT. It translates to CSVGGTINEKLFF. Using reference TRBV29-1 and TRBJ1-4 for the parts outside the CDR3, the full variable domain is SAVISQKPSRDICQRGTSLTIQCQVDSQVTMMFWYRQQPGQSLTLIATANQGSEATYESGFVIDKFPISRPNLTFSTLTVSNMSPEDSSIYLCSVGGTINEKLFFGSGTQLSVL.

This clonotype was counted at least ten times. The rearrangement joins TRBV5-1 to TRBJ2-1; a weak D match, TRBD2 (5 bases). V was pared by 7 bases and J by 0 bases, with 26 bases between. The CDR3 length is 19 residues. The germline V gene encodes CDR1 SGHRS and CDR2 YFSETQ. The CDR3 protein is CASCPGKEFNFFSYNEQFF. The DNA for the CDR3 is TGCGCCAGCTGCCCCGGGAAGGAGTTTAATTTTTTCTCCTACAATGAGCAGTTCTTC.

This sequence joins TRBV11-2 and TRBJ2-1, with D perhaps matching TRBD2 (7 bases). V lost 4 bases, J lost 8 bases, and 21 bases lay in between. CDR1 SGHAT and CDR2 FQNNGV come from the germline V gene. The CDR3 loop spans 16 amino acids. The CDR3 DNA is TGTGCCAGCAGCTCCCTGGGGGGGCGCAATAGCCATGAGCAGTTCTTC. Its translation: CASSSLGGRNSHEQFF.

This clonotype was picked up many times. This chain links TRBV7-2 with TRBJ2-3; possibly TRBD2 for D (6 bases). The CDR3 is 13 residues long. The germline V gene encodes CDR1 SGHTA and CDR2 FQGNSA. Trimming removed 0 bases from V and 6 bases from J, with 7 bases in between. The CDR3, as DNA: TGTGCCAGCAGCTTAGCTCTAGCGGATACGCAGTATTTT. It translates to CASSLALADTQYF.

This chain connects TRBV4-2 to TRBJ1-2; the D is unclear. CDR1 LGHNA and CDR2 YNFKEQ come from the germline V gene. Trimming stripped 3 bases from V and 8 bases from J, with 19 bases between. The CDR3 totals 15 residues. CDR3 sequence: CASSHSDVRVKGYTF. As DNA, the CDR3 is TGTGCCAGCAGCCACTCCGATGTTAGGGTGAAAGGCTACACCTTC.

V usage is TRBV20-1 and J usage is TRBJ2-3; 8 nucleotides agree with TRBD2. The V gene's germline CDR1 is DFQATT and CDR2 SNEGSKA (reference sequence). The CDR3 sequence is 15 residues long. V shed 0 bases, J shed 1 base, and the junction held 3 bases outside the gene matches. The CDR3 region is CSARDGRGGTDTQYF. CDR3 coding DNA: TGCAGTGCTAGAGATGGGCGGGGGGGCACAGATACGCAGTATTTT.

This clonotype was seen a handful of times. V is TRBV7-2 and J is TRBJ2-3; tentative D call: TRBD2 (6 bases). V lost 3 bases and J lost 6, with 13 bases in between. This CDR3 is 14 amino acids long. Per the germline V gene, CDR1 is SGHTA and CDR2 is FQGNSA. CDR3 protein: CASSFTREVDTQYF. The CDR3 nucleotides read TGTGCCAGCAGCTTTACTAGGGAGGTGGATACGCAGTATTTT.

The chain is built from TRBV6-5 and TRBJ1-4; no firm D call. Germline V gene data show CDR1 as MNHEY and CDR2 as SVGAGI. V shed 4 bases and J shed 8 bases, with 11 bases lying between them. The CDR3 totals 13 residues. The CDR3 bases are TGTGCCAGCAGTTTGTCAGGATGGGAAAAACTGTTTTTT. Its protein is CASSLSGWEKLFF.

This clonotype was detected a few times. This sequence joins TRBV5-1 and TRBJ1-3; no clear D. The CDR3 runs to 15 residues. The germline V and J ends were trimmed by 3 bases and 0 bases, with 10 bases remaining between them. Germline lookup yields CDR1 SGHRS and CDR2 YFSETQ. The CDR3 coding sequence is TGCGCCAGCAGCTCAGACACACGCTCTGGAAACACCATATATTTT. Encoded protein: CASSSDTRSGNTIYF.

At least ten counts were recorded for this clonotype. CDR3 residues: CASKRTGADYGYTF. CDR3 bases: TGTGCCAGCAAGCGAACAGGGGCGGATTATGGCTACACCTTC. The rearrangement uses TRBV6-5 and TRBJ1-2, with 7 bases fitting TRBD1. Trimming at V came to 7 bases and at J to 5 bases, leaving 10 bases not matched to a gene. Germline V gene data show CDR1 as MNHEY and CDR2 as SVGAGI. The CDR3 has 14 amino acids.

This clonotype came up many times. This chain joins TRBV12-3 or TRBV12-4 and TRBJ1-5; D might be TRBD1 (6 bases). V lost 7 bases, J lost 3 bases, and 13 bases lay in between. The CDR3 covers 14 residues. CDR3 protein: CASNLQGFNQPQHF. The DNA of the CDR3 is TGTGCCAGCAATCTACAGGGTTTCAATCAGCCCCAGCATTTT.

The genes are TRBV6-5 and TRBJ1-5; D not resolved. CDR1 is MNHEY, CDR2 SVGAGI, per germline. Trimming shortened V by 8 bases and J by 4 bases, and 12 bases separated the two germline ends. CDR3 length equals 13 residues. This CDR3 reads CASGRTGNQPQHF. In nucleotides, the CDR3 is TGTGCCAGCGGACGAACGGGAAATCAGCCCCAGCATTTT.

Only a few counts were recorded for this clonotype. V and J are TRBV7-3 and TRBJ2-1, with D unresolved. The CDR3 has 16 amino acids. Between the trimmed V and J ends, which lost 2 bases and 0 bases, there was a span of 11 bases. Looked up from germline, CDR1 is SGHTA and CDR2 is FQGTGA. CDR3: CASSLAPASSYNEQFF. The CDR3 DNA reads TGTGCCAGCAGCTTAGCGCCGGCCAGCTCCTACAATGAGCAGTTCTTC.